A single sample gave rise to the 22 T cell receptor beta chains below, sequenced in a study of shared clonotypes between healthy human individuals. Only in-frame clones appear in the TCRdb table, and some are missing; sequencing was by immunoSEQ multiplex PCR. The table has approximately 710,000 clones, 90% seen once. The source material was memory CD8+ T cells from PBMCs. Subset denoted: CD45RO+ cells pooled with CCR7-negative TemRA cells. The receptors come from a man aged 18-30 years in good health. Some clones in this sample may be carry-over from other donors' samples.

The chain joins TRBV7-3 to TRBJ2-6; D is unresolved. The CDR3 has 18 residues. Deletions cut 5 bases from V and 1 base from J, with 18 bases between. In germline, CDR1 is SGHTA, CDR2 FQGTGA. DNA for the CDR3: TGTGCCAGCAGCCTCCTGGCACCGGCCCTATCTGGGGCCAACGTCCTGACTTTC. It is translated as CASSLLAPALSGANVLTF. Variable domain in full (rest from reference TRBV7-3 and TRBJ2-6): GAGVSQTPSNKVTEKGKYVELRCDPISGHTALYWYRQSLGQGPEFLIYFQGTGAADDSGLPNDRFFAVRPEGSVSTLKIQRTERGDSAVYLCASSLLAPALSGANVLTFGAGSRLTVL.

The chain uses TRBV7-2 and TRBJ2-1; unclear D gene. CDR3 length equals 15 residues. Looked up from germline, CDR1 is SGHTA and CDR2 is FQGNSA. Trimming shortened V by 6 bases and J by 0 bases, and 12 bases separated the two germline ends. The CDR3 DNA is TGTGCCAGCAGACCGACCCTGAGCTCCTACAATGAGCAGTTCTTC. Protein: CASRPTLSSYNEQFF.

The chain is built from TRBV5-1 and TRBJ2-7; either TRBD1 or TRBD2 may fit D (6 bases each). CDR1 is SGHRS and CDR2 is YFSETQ in the germline V gene. V dropped 0 bases and J dropped 3 bases, with 16 bases sitting between them. This CDR3 contains 16 residues. CDR3: CASSLDTRGGNYEQYF. The CDR3 DNA reads as TGCGCCAGCAGCTTGGACACACGAGGGGGGAACTACGAGCAGTACTTC.

The V and J genes are TRBV5-4 and TRBJ2-7; tentatively, D is TRBD1 (6 bases). Deletions cut 2 bases from V and 3 bases from J, with 12 bases between. CDR1 and CDR2 (germline): SGHNT, YYREEE (reference sequence). CDR3 length: 14 amino acids. This CDR3 is CASSLDRWIYEQYF. DNA of the CDR3: TGTGCCAGCAGCTTAGACAGGTGGATCTACGAGCAGTACTTC.

This clone has a single count. This chain joins TRBV4-3 and TRBJ2-7; 7 positions agree with TRBD2. V lost 1 base, J lost 2 bases, and 2 bases stayed unmatched. Germline V gene sequence: CDR1 LGHNA, CDR2 YSLEER. This CDR3 region has 14 residues. CDR3 bases: TGCGCCAGCAGCCAAGGGGCGGGGGCCTACGAGCAGTACTTC. It translates to CASSQGAGAYEQYF.

V usage is TRBV27 and J usage is TRBJ1-1, with a possible D match to TRBD1 (6 bases). Germline CDR1 and CDR2: MNHEY and SMNVEV (reference sequence). The ends were cut back, 5 bases at V and 4 bases at J, with 17 bases in the middle. The CDR3 has 15 amino acids. The CDR3 DNA reads TGTGCCAGCAGTCCCCGGACAGCGCTGAGCACTGAAGCTTTCTTT. Encoded protein: CASSPRTALSTEAFF.

The chain links TRBV29-1 to TRBJ2-3; D is perhaps TRBD1 or TRBD2 (5 bases each). The V and J ends lost 3 bases and 2 bases respectively, with 21 bases between them. Germline V gene sequence: CDR1 SQVTM, CDR2 ANQGSEA. The CDR3 sequence is 17 residues long. In nucleotides, the CDR3 is TGCAGCGTTGATGGTCCCCGGGACCACCGCACCACAGATACGCAGTATTTT. Residues: CSVDGPRDHRTTDTQYF.

The rearrangement links TRBV11-2 to TRBJ2-7; perhaps TRBD1 as D (5 bases). The CDR3 loop spans 14 amino acids. Trimming removed 1 base at V and 6 bases at J, with 13 bases between. Germline-derived CDR1 and CDR2 are SGHAT and FQNNGV. The CDR3 DNA reads TGTGCCAGCAGCTTAGGTCGCGACAGTCTCGAGCAGTACTTC. Amino acids: CASSLGRDSLEQYF.

CDR3 residues: CASSTGNFEAFF. CDR3 DNA: TGTGCCAGTAGTACAGGGAATTTTGAAGCTTTCTTT. The chain combines TRBV19 with TRBJ1-1; TRBD1 might be the D (5 bases). The length of the CDR3 is 12 residues. V was pared by 4 bases and J by 7 bases, with 10 bases between. Germline V gene lookup returns CDR1 LNHDA and CDR2 SQIVND (reference sequence).

V usage is TRBV27 and J usage is TRBJ1-2; 7 bases match TRBD1. Germline CDR1 reads MNHEY; CDR2 reads SMNVEV (reference sequence). CDR3 size: 14 residues. V gave up 5 bases and J gave up 8 bases; unmatched junction bases: 11. Written as DNA, the CDR3 is TGTGCCAGCAGTCCCTCGACAGGGTTTAAGGGCTACACCTTC. Amino acid sequence: CASSPSTGFKGYTF.

The chain links TRBV4-3 to TRBJ1-2, with D perhaps matching TRBD1 (6 bases). V shed 0 bases and J shed 7 bases, with 12 bases lying between them. The CDR3 extends over 14 amino acids. Germline CDR1 LGHNA, CDR2 YSLEER. The CDR3 sequence is CASSQDKQGRGYTF. Written as DNA, the CDR3 is TGCGCCAGCAGCCAAGATAAACAGGGACGTGGCTACACCTTC.

This clone was recorded only once. The chain links TRBV9 to TRBJ2-1; possibly TRBD2 for D (6 bases). The CDR3 runs 15 residues. Germline CDR1 and CDR2: SGDLS and YYNGEE. V was cut by 0 bases and J by 6 bases, with 13 bases left in between. This CDR3 is CASSVAVTGGNEQFF. The CDR3 DNA reads as TGTGCCAGCAGCGTAGCGGTCACCGGGGGCAATGAGCAGTTCTTC.

The chain couples TRBV7-8 to TRBJ2-7; 8 nucleotides match TRBD2. This CDR3 is built from 16 residues. Germline lookup yields CDR1 SGHVS and CDR2 FQNEAQ. V was clipped by 5 bases and J by 4 bases; unmatched bases: 13. The CDR3 bases are TGTGCCAGCAGCACTGCTAGCGGGCCGACCCTATACGAGCAGTACTTC. The encoded protein is CASSTASGPTLYEQYF.

The table lists this clone with a few counts. The rearrangement uses TRBV7-2 and TRBJ1-1; D remains ambiguous. Deletions cut 5 bases from V and 5 bases from J, with 12 bases between. Germline loops: CDR1 SGHTA, CDR2 FQGNSA. The CDR3 has 13 residues. The CDR3 reads CASSPRSITEAFF. The CDR3 bases are TGTGCCAGCAGCCCTCGATCCATAACTGAAGCTTTCTTT.

The gene calls are TRBV19 and TRBJ2-3; D not certain. Germline V gene lookup returns CDR1 LNHDA and CDR2 SQIVND (reference sequence). The CDR3 is 13 amino acids. Deletions cut 3 bases from V and 2 bases from J, with 6 bases between. The CDR3 DNA reads TGTGCCAGTAGTATCATGGCCACAGATACGCAGTATTTT. This codes for CASSIMATDTQYF.

This clone has only one observation. The chain couples TRBV19 to TRBJ2-2; the D gene is possibly TRBD2 (6 bases). This CDR3 contains 15 residues. Germline CDR1 is LNHDA and CDR2 is SQIVND (reference sequence). V was shortened by 1 base and J by 2 bases, with 8 bases between the two germline ends. The CDR3 protein is CASSIVGRNTGELFF. CDR3 nucleotide sequence: TGTGCCAGTAGTATAGTCGGGAGAAACACCGGGGAGCTGTTTTTT.

The chain joins TRBV5-1 to TRBJ2-7; possible D gene TRBD2, 6 bases. Germline CDR1 and CDR2: SGHRS and YFSETQ. CDR3 length: 14 residues. Trimming left V 7 bases short and J 2 bases short, with 16 bases between. In DNA, the CDR3 is TGCGCCAGCGCCGGGACTTTAAAACCCTACGAGCAGTACTTC. Translated: CASAGTLKPYEQYF.

This clone was detected a few times. The chain recombines TRBV14 with TRBJ2-3; D not certain. CDR3 size: 13 residues. The ends were cut back, 4 bases at V and 2 bases at J, with 7 bases in the middle. Germline values: CDR1 SGHDN, CDR2 FVKESK. CDR3 sequence: CASSRSATDTQYF. In nucleotides, the CDR3 is TGTGCCAGCAGCCGCTCCGCCACAGATACGCAGTATTTT.

This sequence joins TRBV4-3 and TRBJ2-7; unclear D gene. V was shortened by 1 base and J by 1 base, with 8 bases between the two germline ends. This CDR3 is built from 14 residues. Germline assignment: CDR1 LGHNA and CDR2 YSLEER. In DNA form, the CDR3 reads TGCGCCAGCAGCCAAGTCCCCCTATCCTACGAGCAGTACTTC. It is translated as CASSQVPLSYEQYF.

The rearrangement uses TRBV9 and TRBJ2-1, with 8 nucleotides matching TRBD1. CDR1 SGDLS and CDR2 YYNGEE come from the germline V gene. V dropped 6 bases and J dropped 6; count of bases not matched to a gene: 11. The CDR3 runs 15 residues. In nucleotides, the CDR3 is TGTGCCAGCACCCCAGGGGGCGGGACTGGCAATGAGCAGTTCTTC. Translated, it gives CASTPGGGTGNEQFF. Combining the CDR3 with reference TRBV9 and TRBJ2-1 gives the whole variable domain DSGVTQTPKHLITATGQRVTLRCSPRSGDLSVYWYQQSLDQGLQFLIQYYNGEERAKGNILERFSAQQFPDLHSELNLSSLELGDSALYFCASTPGGGTGNEQFFGPGTRLTVL.

This clone was picked up one time. The gene calls are TRBV7-9 and TRBJ2-1; D may be TRBD2 (6 bases). The V gene's germline CDR1 is SEHNR and CDR2 FQNEAQ (reference sequence). CDR3 length: 14 amino acids. Between the trimmed V and J ends, which lost 3 bases and 9 bases, there was a span of 15 bases. DNA for the CDR3: TGTGCCAGCAGCTTTGGCGGGATAAGTGGTGAGCAGTTCTTC. It yields the protein CASSFGGISGEQFF. Together with reference TRBV7-9 and TRBJ2-1, the CDR3 gives the full variable domain: DTGVSQNPRHKITKRGQNVTFRCDPISEHNRLYWYRQTLGQGPEFLTYFQNEAQLEKSRLLSDRFSAERPKGSFSTLEIQRTEQGDSAMYLCASSFGGISGEQFFGPGTRLTVL.

The rearrangement uses TRBV4-1 and TRBJ2-1; 7 nucleotides align to TRBD1. The CDR3 runs to 17 residues. Trimming took 5 bases from V and 0 from J; bases not matched to a gene: 10. The germline V gene encodes CDR1 MGHRA and CDR2 YSYEKL. The CDR3 spells CASSDHHRGSSYNEQFF. For the CDR3, the DNA is TGCGCCAGCAGCGATCATCACAGGGGTAGCTCCTACAATGAGCAGTTCTTC.